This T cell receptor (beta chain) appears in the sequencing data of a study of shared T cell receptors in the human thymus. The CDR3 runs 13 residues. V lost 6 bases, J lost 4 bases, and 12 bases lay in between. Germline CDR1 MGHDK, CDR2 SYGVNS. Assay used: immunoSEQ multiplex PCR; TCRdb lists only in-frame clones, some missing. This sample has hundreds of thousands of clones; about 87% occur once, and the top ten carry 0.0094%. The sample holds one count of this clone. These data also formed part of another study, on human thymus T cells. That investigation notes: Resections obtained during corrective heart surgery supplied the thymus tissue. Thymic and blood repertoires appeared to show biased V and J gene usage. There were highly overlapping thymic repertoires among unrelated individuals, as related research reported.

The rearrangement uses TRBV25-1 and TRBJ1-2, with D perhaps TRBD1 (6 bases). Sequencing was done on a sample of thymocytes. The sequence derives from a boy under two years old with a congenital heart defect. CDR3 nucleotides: TGTGCCAGCAGACAGGGTACTATCTATGGCTACACCTTC. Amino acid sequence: CASRQGTIYGYTF.